This entry is about one T cell receptor (beta chain). Its antigen is not known. Evenly divided among several immunoSEQ plates was the genomic DNA of each subset. Here immunoSEQ multiplex PCR was the method, and the copy in TCRdb shows in-frame clones only, minus some. This sample has about 560,000 clones; around 80% occur once, and the top ten carry 12%. This specimen belongs to a study of shared clonotypes between healthy human individuals. Study-level findings and limits: Sampling covered nothing but blood. Tissue TCR repertoires likely differ from those found in blood. Few donors limited the genetic and exposure-history diversity represented.

Sample: PBMCs. The sequence derives from a woman between 40 and 50 years old in good health. Some clones in this sample may be carry-over from other donors' samples.

The CDR3 DNA reads as TGTGCCATAGCGACTAGCGGGAGTGCGGGTGAGCAGTTCTTC. Amino acids: CAIATSGSAGEQFF. V gene TRBV10-3 combines with J gene TRBJ2-1; TRBD2 aligns across 12 bases. This CDR3 has 14 amino acids. V lost 9 bases and J lost 9; bases outside the gene matches: 9. Germline CDR1 and CDR2: ENHRY and SYGVKD.